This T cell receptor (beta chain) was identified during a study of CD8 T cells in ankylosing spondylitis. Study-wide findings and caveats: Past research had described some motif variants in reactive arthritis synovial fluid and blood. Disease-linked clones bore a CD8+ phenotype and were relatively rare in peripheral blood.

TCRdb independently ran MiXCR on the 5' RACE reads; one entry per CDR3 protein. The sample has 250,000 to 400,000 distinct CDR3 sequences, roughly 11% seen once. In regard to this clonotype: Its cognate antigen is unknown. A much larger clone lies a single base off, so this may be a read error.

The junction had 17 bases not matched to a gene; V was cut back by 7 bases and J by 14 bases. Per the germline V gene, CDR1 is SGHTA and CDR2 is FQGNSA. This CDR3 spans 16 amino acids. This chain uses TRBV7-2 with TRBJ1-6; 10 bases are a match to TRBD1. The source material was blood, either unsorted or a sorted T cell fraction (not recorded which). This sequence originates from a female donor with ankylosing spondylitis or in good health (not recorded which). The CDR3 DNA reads TGTGCCAGCACCCAAGTGGGACAGGGGTATCTTCGGTCCCTCCACTTT. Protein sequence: CASTQVGQGYLRSLHF.